The entry that follows covers one T cell receptor beta chain sequence. The source of the sample is a study of blood T cell repertoires in COVID-19. This CDR3 is 13 amino acids long. V gave up 0 bases and J gave up 4 bases, with 7 bases separating them. Germline-derived CDR1 and CDR2 are GTSNPN and SVGIG (reference sequence). Sequencing was performed with immunoSEQ multiplex PCR; in TCRdb, only in-frame clones are kept and a portion is missing. The sample yields 100,000 to 150,000 clones, 86% seen once. The V and J genes are TRBV30 and TRBJ1-5; no reliable D call. Sequencing was performed on peripheral blood. This TCR was sampled from a woman in her 70s with COVID-19, enrolled during active disease. DNA of the CDR3: TGTGCCTGGAGTGTAAGAGGGAATCAGCCCCAGCATTTT. As protein: CAWSVRGNQPQHF.